Below, 27 T cell receptor beta chains from the same sample are listed, as sequenced in a study of cytomegalovirus exposure and HLA in healthy donors (dated by TCRdb to 2016 to 2017). The library was obtained by the immunoSEQ multiplex PCR assay. The multiplex PCR relied on a mix of 60 forward primers for TCR Vbeta segments and 13 reverse primers for TCR Jbeta segments. The clones in this table, taken by TCRdb from immuneACCESS, are in-frame only. Not every clone is retained; where verified, under half of the shortfall comes from an unresolved V gene, and the cause of the rest is unknown. The sample profile shows 90,000 to 150,000 clones; roughly 14% of them were found once. The ten largest clones take up 1.9% of the sample. Sequenced: PBMCs. Every receptor here comes from a young woman in good health and CMV-seronegative.

The CDR3 DNA is TGTGCCAGCAGCTTGGGGGGGGAGAATTCACCCCTCCACTTT. It encodes CASSLGGENSPLHF. V usage is TRBV7-7 and J usage is TRBJ1-6, with a weak D call TRBD1 (5 bases). The CDR3 is made up of 14 amino acids. The V end was cut by 3 bases, the J end by 7 bases, with 10 bases between. Germline V gives CDR1 SSHAT, CDR2 FNYEAQ (reference sequence).

The J gene is TRBJ2-5, the V gene TRBV29-1; tentative D call: TRBD1 (6 bases). The DNA matches TRBJ2-7 better at its end, which makes the J call doubtful. Germline CDR1 and CDR2: SQVTM and ANQGSEA. This CDR3 is 13 amino acids long. The CDR3 region is CSVEWGTTSEQYF. The DNA for the CDR3 is TGCAGCGTTGAATGGGGGACAACTAGCGAGCAGTACTTC.

This clone occurred a few times. The chain employs TRBV6-4 and TRBJ2-3; TRBD2 agrees at 12 bases. Germline V gene sequence: CDR1 MRHNA, CDR2 SNTAGT. The CDR3 is 15 amino acids. Trimming cost V 3 bases and J 6 bases; bases outside gene matches: 4. The CDR3 nucleotides read TGTGCCAGCAGTGAAAGGACTAGCGGGGCCGATACGCAGTATTTT. Encoded protein: CASSERTSGADTQYF.

The chain combines TRBV14 with TRBJ2-7, with 10 positions matching TRBD1. After removal of 2 bases from V and 3 bases from J, the junction contained 4 bases not matched to a gene. CDR1 is SGHDN, CDR2 FVKESK, per germline. The CDR3 contains 15 residues. The CDR3 here is CASSQHRDRGYEQYF. In DNA form, the CDR3 reads TGTGCCAGCAGCCAACACCGGGACAGGGGCTACGAGCAGTACTTC.

V is TRBV2 and J is TRBJ2-3; tentatively, D is TRBD2 (6 bases). The CDR3 sequence is 14 residues long. CDR1 is SNHLY, CDR2 FYNNEI, per germline. V was pared by 2 bases and J by 3 bases, with 9 bases between. The CDR3 loop reads CASSELAVTDTQYF. CDR3 bases: TGTGCCAGCAGTGAATTAGCGGTGACAGATACGCAGTATTTT.

This clone turned up a few times. This rearrangement joins TRBV27 to TRBJ1-6; a weak D match, TRBD1 (5 bases). V shed 4 bases and J shed 8 bases, with 9 bases lying between them. CDR1 and CDR2 (germline): MNHEY, SMNVEV (reference sequence). The CDR3 is 13 amino acids. The CDR3 region is CASSSGGDSPLHF. The CDR3 DNA follows: TGTGCCAGCAGTTCTGGGGGGGATTCACCCCTCCACTTT.

V is TRBV7-3 and J is TRBJ2-3; the match to TRBD2 covers 8 bases. The CDR3 consists of 13 residues. Germline trimming cut 5 bases from V and 8 bases from J; bases unmatched to any gene: 6. Per germline, CDR1 SGHTA and CDR2 FQGTGA. Written as DNA, the CDR3 is TGTGCCAGCAGCGCGACTAGCGAAGCTACGCAGTATTTT. Its translation: CASSATSEATQYF.

J is TRBJ2-2 and V is TRBV5-4; 8 bases agree with TRBD2. The V gene end was trimmed by 0 bases and the J gene end by 6 bases; junction bases not matched to a gene: 7. The CDR3 has 16 residues. Germline CDR1 is SGHNT and CDR2 is YYREEE (reference sequence). CDR3 in DNA: TGTGCCAGCAGCTTGGGAAAGCGGGAGCCCCCCGGGGAGCTGTTTTTT. Protein sequence: CASSLGKREPPGELFF.

In its sample, this clone was seen a few times. The V call is TRBV30, the J call TRBJ1-3; TRBD1 is a possible D gene (6 bases). The length of the CDR3 is 12 residues. V was cut by 6 bases and J by 3 bases, with 9 bases left in between. Germline V gene lookup returns CDR1 GTSNPN and CDR2 SVGIG (reference sequence). Here the CDR3 reads CACFRGGNTIYF. As DNA, the CDR3 is TGTGCCTGCTTCAGGGGTGGAAACACCATATATTTT.

The chain carries TRBV4-1 and TRBJ2-3, with D tentatively TRBD2 (5 bases). Trimming cost V 0 bases and J 2 bases, with 15 bases left between them. The germline CDR1 and CDR2 sequences are MGHRA and YSYEKL. The CDR3 spans 17 residues. This CDR3 is CASSQDSNGELTDTQYF. The CDR3, as DNA: TGCGCCAGCAGCCAAGATTCTAACGGGGAACTCACAGATACGCAGTATTTT.

The CDR3 reads CASSIGLGDRGEDTEAFF. Here the CDR3 DNA reads TGTGCCAGTAGTATTGGATTAGGGGACAGGGGGGAAGACACTGAAGCTTTCTTT. The rearrangement joins TRBV19 to TRBJ1-1; 11 bases are shared with TRBD1. Trimming at V came to 3 bases and at J to 3 bases, leaving 12 bases not matched to a gene. The CDR3 is made up of 18 amino acids. Germline V lookup: CDR1 LNHDA, CDR2 SQIVND (reference sequence).

This clone has just a few counts. This chain connects TRBV6-1 to TRBJ2-7, with D possibly matching TRBD1 (5 bases). Germline V gives CDR1 MNHNS, CDR2 SASEGT. Trimming removed 6 bases at V and 0 bases at J, with 15 bases between. The CDR3 consists of 15 residues. The CDR3, as DNA: TGTGCCAGCAGCCCAAGACAGACGTCCTCCTACGAGCAGTACTTC. Translation: CASSPRQTSSYEQYF.

The chain carries TRBV9 and TRBJ1-1; possible D gene TRBD1, 5 bases. The CDR3 contains 15 residues. V was trimmed by 4 bases and J by 7 bases, leaving 20 bases between them. Germline CDR1 SGDLS, CDR2 YYNGEE. The CDR3 sequence is CASSSREGIYNEAFF. DNA of the CDR3: TGTGCCAGCAGCTCAAGGGAGGGGATTTACAATGAAGCTTTCTTT.

V is TRBV7-9 and J is TRBJ1-1; 7 nucleotides agree with TRBD1. V trimming: 1 base; J trimming: 6 bases; junction bases outside the gene matches: 8. The CDR3 extends over 15 amino acids. Germline V gene lookup returns CDR1 SEHNR and CDR2 FQNEAQ (reference sequence). The CDR3 here is CASSLGRQGVSEAFF. The CDR3 DNA is TGTGCCAGCAGCTTAGGGCGTCAGGGGGTGTCTGAAGCTTTCTTT.

This rearrangement joins TRBV28 to TRBJ1-1, with 7 bases aligning to TRBD1. Germline V lookup: CDR1 MDHEN, CDR2 SYDVKM. The V gene end was trimmed by 6 bases and the J gene end by 3 bases; junction bases not matched to a gene: 7. CDR3 size: 14 residues. In nucleotides, the CDR3 is TGTGCCAGCAGGAGGGGGCAGGGACACACTGAAGCTTTCTTT. Translating it yields CASRRGQGHTEAFF. The complete variable domain, with remaining parts taken from reference TRBV28 and TRBJ1-1, reads DVKVTQSSRYLVKRTGEKVFLECVQDMDHENMFWYRQDPGLGLRLIYFSYDVKMKEKGDIPEGYSVSREKKERFSLILESASTNQTSMYLCASRRGQGHTEAFFGQGTRLTVV.

This clone was found a few times. The chain links TRBV7-9 to TRBJ2-6; a possible D gene is TRBD1 (5 bases). Germline lookup yields CDR1 SEHNR and CDR2 FQNEAQ (reference sequence). The V end was cut by 0 bases, the J end by 2 bases, with 11 bases between. The CDR3 consists of 17 residues. As DNA, the CDR3 is TGTGCCAGCAGCTTAGCGCTTCAAGGGGCTGGGGCCAACGTCCTGACTTTC. This sequence encodes CASSLALQGAGANVLTF. The full variable domain, in which reference TRBV7-9 and TRBJ2-6 provide the parts outside the CDR3, is DTGVSQNPRHKITKRGQNVTFRCDPISEHNRLYWYRQTLGQGPEFLTYFQNEAQLEKSRLLSDRFSAERPKGSFSTLEIQRTEQGDSAMYLCASSLALQGAGANVLTFGAGSRLTVL.

This chain connects TRBV29-1 to TRBJ2-7, with 8 bases fitting TRBD2. Germline CDR1 SQVTM, CDR2 ANQGSEA. The CDR3 sequence is 13 residues long. Trimming cost V 6 bases and J 0 bases; bases outside gene matches: 4. CDR3 loop: CSVLTSGSYEQYF. The CDR3 bases are TGCAGCGTCCTAACTAGCGGCTCCTACGAGCAGTACTTC.

The chain couples TRBV7-9 to TRBJ2-2; no firm D call. Trimming stripped 0 bases from V and 4 bases from J, with 21 bases between. The CDR3 totals 19 residues. Germline assignment: CDR1 SEHNR and CDR2 FQNEAQ (reference sequence). The CDR3 sequence: CASSLAQNPTPRSTGELFF. The CDR3 region has the DNA TGTGCCAGCAGCTTAGCGCAGAACCCGACTCCCAGAAGCACCGGGGAGCTGTTTTTT.

The chain carries TRBV29-1 and TRBJ2-2; D may be TRBD2 (6 bases). Trimming removed 4 bases at V and 4 bases at J, with 16 bases between. Germline V gene lookup returns CDR1 SQVTM and CDR2 ANQGSEA. The CDR3 extends over 15 amino acids. CDR3 nucleotide sequence: TGCAGCGTTGCGGGCGGGACCGGGGGCACCGGGGAGCTGTTTTTT. Its translation: CSVAGGTGGTGELFF.

The chain joins TRBV11-2 to TRBJ1-2; 10 positions match TRBD1. The CDR3 extends over 16 amino acids. Germline trimming cut 3 bases from V and 0 bases from J; bases unmatched to any gene: 4. The germline CDR1 and CDR2 sequences are SGHAT and FQNNGV. The CDR3 here is CASSLGQGSANYGYTF. The CDR3 DNA reads TGTGCCAGCAGCTTGGGACAGGGGTCGGCTAACTATGGCTACACCTTC.

In its sample, this clone was seen a few times. This sequence joins TRBV6-1 and TRBJ2-7; 8 nucleotides line up with TRBD1. V lost 8 bases and J lost 4; bases outside the gene matches: 7. The V gene's germline CDR1 is MNHNS and CDR2 SASEGT. The CDR3 is 13 amino acids. The CDR3 region is CASGQGTEYEQYF. The CDR3 coding sequence is TGTGCCAGCGGACAGGGAACAGAGTACGAGCAGTACTTC.

The chain couples TRBV25-1 to TRBJ1-1, with D perhaps matching TRBD1 (5 bases). In germline, CDR1 is MGHDK, CDR2 SYGVNS. The CDR3 consists of 16 residues. Trimming shortened V by 3 bases and J by 4 bases, and 18 bases separated the two germline ends. CDR3 protein: CASSDRSIGGSTEAFF. CDR3 bases: TGTGCCAGCAGTGATCGTTCGATCGGGGGGAGCACTGAAGCTTTCTTT.

This clone was picked up a small number of times. The rearrangement links TRBV5-1 to TRBJ2-3; D possibly corresponds to TRBD2 (6 bases). The V and J ends lost 4 bases and 5 bases respectively, with 14 bases between them. This CDR3 contains 14 residues. Germline values: CDR1 SGHRS, CDR2 YFSETQ. CDR3 sequence reads: CASSRGGVGDTQYF. The CDR3 DNA sequence: TGCGCCAGCAGCCGCGGCGGGGTTGGAGATACGCAGTATTTT.

The chain uses TRBV5-4 and TRBJ2-2, with D maybe TRBD2 (6 bases). This CDR3 spans 15 amino acids. Germline-derived CDR1 and CDR2 are SGHNT and YYREEE (reference sequence). V shed 0 bases and J shed 6 bases, with 12 bases lying between them. CDR3 coding DNA: TGTGCCAGCAGCTTGGGGGCCGCGGGACCCGGGGAGCTGTTTTTT. This sequence encodes CASSLGAAGPGELFF.

This clone was seen only a few times. V and J are TRBV6-1 and TRBJ1-1; D not resolved. Between the trimmed V and J ends, which lost 3 bases and 0 bases, there was a span of 8 bases. This CDR3 has 14 amino acids. CDR1 and CDR2 from the germline V gene are MNHNS and SASEGT. This CDR3 reads CASSDPVVNTEAFF. In DNA form, the CDR3 reads TGTGCCAGCAGTGACCCAGTGGTGAACACTGAAGCTTTCTTT.

The chain employs TRBV18 and TRBJ2-3; 8 bases align to TRBD1. The germline V gene has CDR1 KGHSH and CDR2 LQKENI. This CDR3 region has 14 residues. The V and J ends lost 0 bases and 4 bases, in that order; junction bases with no gene match: 0. In DNA form, the CDR3 reads TGTGCCAGCTCACCACCGGACAGGGCAGATACGCAGTATTTT. Encoded protein: CASSPPDRADTQYF.

The chain employs TRBV10-1 and TRBJ2-7; TRBD2 matches 9 bases. V lost 6 bases to trimming and J lost 5 bases; unmatched junction nucleotides: 11. CDR3 length: 15 residues. Germline-derived CDR1 and CDR2 are WNHNN and SYGVQD (reference sequence). Written as DNA, the CDR3 is TGCGCCAGCAGAGGGCGCGCGGGAGGGGTCCACGAGCAGTACTTC. Translation gives CASRGRAGGVHEQYF.